A selection of T cell receptor beta chains follows, all from one sample in a study of cytomegalovirus exposure and HLA in healthy donors. The data were produced by immunoSEQ multiplex PCR, yet TCRdb's version contains in-frame clones alone and is incomplete. This sample has about 94,000 clones, with over 65% found just once. The sequenced sample was PBMCs. These receptors came from a man aged 25-45 years in good health and CMV-seronegative. The CDR3 runs from the conserved cysteine through the conserved F or W. Fields, in order: clone size, V gene, J gene, D gene, CDR3 protein, CDR3 DNA. D genes are given only for firm matches. Only some rows state a clone size, as once, few, many or a class for expanded clones.

>-|TRBV11-3|TRBJ2-1|-
CASSLRYGVNNEQFF
TGTGCCAGCAGCCTCCGATACGGGGTTAACAATGAGCAGTTCTTC
>-|TRBV28|TRBJ2-7|-
CASSKVLGGYEQYF
TGTGCCAGCAGTAAGGTGCTAGGCGGGTACGAGCAGTACTTC
>once|TRBV5-6|TRBJ2-3|-
CASSWVAETASTDTQYF
TGTGCCAGCAGCTGGGTAGCGGAGACCGCTAGCACAGATACGCAGTATTTT
>-|TRBV9|TRBJ2-7|-
CASSQGSTEQYF
TGTGCCAGCAGCCAGGGAAGCACCGAGCAGTACTTC
>-|TRBV5-5|TRBJ2-7|-
CASNPLYIRTYEQYF
TGTGCCAGCAACCCTTTATATATCAGGACCTACGAGCAGTACTTC
>-|TRBV25-1|TRBJ2-2|-
CASSDTTDYTGELFF
TGTGCCAGCAGTGACACGACGGACTACACCGGGGAGCTGTTTTTT
>few|TRBV19|TRBJ1-5|-
CASSTGLSNQPQHF
TGTGCCAGTAGCACAGGGTTAAGCAATCAGCCCCAGCATTTT
>-|TRBV30|TRBJ2-7|-
CACQKMGSSYEQYF
TGTGCCTGCCAAAAAATGGGGAGCTCCTACGAGCAGTACTTC
>few|TRBV2|TRBJ2-5|TRBD2
CASSSGLAGIQETQYF
TGTGCCAGCAGCTCCGGACTAGCGGGAATTCAAGAGACCCAGTACTTC
>-|TRBV4-1|TRBJ2-1|TRBD1
CASSPGTASYNEQFF
TGCGCCAGCAGCCCGGGGACAGCCTCCTACAATGAGCAGTTCTTC
>once|TRBV2|TRBJ1-5|TRBD1
CAPGTGSNQPQHF
TGTGCCCCCGGGACAGGTAGCAATCAGCCCCAGCATTTT
>few|TRBV11-2|TRBJ2-2|TRBD2
CASSQLSGKNTGELFF
TGTGCCAGCAGCCAACTTAGCGGGAAAAACACCGGGGAGCTGTTTTTT
>-|TRBV5-8|TRBJ2-5|-
CASSPENPGETQYF
TGTGCCAGCAGCCCCGAGAACCCCGGGGAGACCCAGTACTTC
>few|TRBV6-5|TRBJ1-4|-
CASRSPQGEKLFF
TGTGCCAGCAGGTCGCCCCAGGGGGAAAAACTGTTTTTT
>-|TRBV19|TRBJ1-4|TRBD1
CASRRQGFLLTLNEKLFF
TGTGCCAGTAGGCGACAGGGGTTTCTCCTAACTCTCAATGAAAAACTGTTTTTT
>-|TRBV11-2|TRBJ2-1|TRBD1
CASSDPGQGIHEQFF
TGTGCCAGCAGCGACCCGGGACAGGGGATACATGAGCAGTTCTTC
>-|TRBV28|TRBJ1-5|TRBD1
CASSLTGVNQPQHF
TGTGCCAGCAGTTTGACAGGGGTAAATCAGCCCCAGCATTTT
>-|TRBV7-3|TRBJ2-5|-
CASSWGAGAGETQYF
TGTGCCAGCAGCTGGGGGGCGGGGGCAGGGGAGACCCAGTACTTC
>-|TRBV29-1|TRBJ2-1|TRBD1
CSVANHRGNEQFF
TGCAGCGTTGCAAATCACAGGGGCAATGAGCAGTTCTTC
>-|TRBV28|TRBJ1-5|-
CASSLFGEKRRGNQPQHF
TGTGCCAGCAGTTTATTCGGCGAAAAGCGGAGGGGCAATCAGCCCCAGCATTTT
>-|TRBV28|TRBJ2-1|TRBD1
CASSLGQGNEQFF
TGTGCCAGCAGTTTGGGACAGGGGAATGAGCAGTTCTTC
>-|TRBV7-9|TRBJ2-3|-
CASSSPPEPPTDTQYF
TGTGCCAGCAGCTCCCCCCCTGAGCCACCCACAGATACGCAGTATTTT
>-|TRBV7-8|TRBJ2-7|-
CASSLEGPTGQYF
TGTGCCAGCAGCTTGGAGGGACCGACGGGGCAGTACTTC
>-|TRBV6-1|TRBJ1-1|-
CASSWHRQNTEAFF
TGTGCCAGCAGTTGGCACAGGCAGAACACTGAAGCTTTCTTT
>few|TRBV4-1|TRBJ1-1|-
CASSQARGKNTEAFF
TGCGCCAGCAGTCAAGCTCGGGGGAAGAACACTGAAGCTTTCTTT
>once|TRBV5-8|TRBJ2-6|TRBD1
CASPGQDLSGANVLTF
TGTGCCAGCCCGGGACAGGACCTCTCTGGGGCCAACGTCCTGACTTTC
>-|TRBV28|TRBJ2-7|-
CASSLVNEQYF
TGTGCCAGCAGTTTAGTTAACGAGCAGTACTTC
>-|TRBV19|TRBJ2-1|-
CASSLFGDEQFF
TGTGCCAGTAGTTTGTTCGGGGATGAGCAGTTCTTC
>few|TRBV6-1|TRBJ1-1|TRBD1
CASTRQGLNTEAFF
TGTGCCAGCACTCGACAGGGTTTGAACACTGAAGCTTTCTTT
>-|TRBV27|TRBJ2-3|TRBD2
CASFLAGADTQYF
TGTGCCAGCTTCCTAGCGGGAGCAGATACGCAGTATTTT
>-|TRBV9|TRBJ1-5|-
CASSVGWANQPQHF
TGTGCCAGCAGCGTAGGCTGGGCCAATCAGCCCCAGCATTTT
>-|TRBV5-4|TRBJ2-3|-
CASSLKGTQSSGTDTQYF
TGTGCCAGCAGCTTGAAGGGGACACAGTCCTCGGGCACAGATACGCAGTATTTT
>-|TRBV5-6|TRBJ2-7|-
CASSEGVGYEQYF
TGTGCCAGCAGCGAGGGGGTCGGCTACGAGCAGTACTTC
>-|TRBV7-9|TRBJ2-3|-
CSSSLHSSDTQYF
TGTTCCAGCAGCTTACACAGCTCAGATACGCAGTATTTT
>-|TRBV19|TRBJ2-2|TRBD2
CASSHGGGGRTGELFF
TGTGCCAGTAGCCACGGCGGCGGGGGTCGAACCGGGGAGCTGTTTTTT
>once|TRBV28|TRBJ2-7|-
CASSPTWYEQYF
TGTGCCAGCAGTCCAACTTGGTACGAGCAGTACTTC
>-|TRBV25-1|TRBJ2-1|TRBD1
CASSSTRPGQGHGEQFF
TGTGCCAGCAGCTCGACCCGACCGGGACAGGGGCACGGGGAGCAGTTCTTC
>-|TRBV5-1|TRBJ2-4|-
CASSLSGSLNIQYF
TGCGCCAGCAGCTTGTCCGGGTCCTTAAACATTCAGTACTTC
>-|TRBV28|TRBJ2-1|-
CASSLRGRRDIRASEQFF
TGTGCCAGCAGTTTGCGGGGGCGCCGCGATATTAGGGCGAGTGAGCAGTTCTTC
>-|TRBV18|TRBJ2-7|TRBD1
CASSPLTGGFYEQYF
TGTGCCAGCTCACCACTGACAGGGGGCTTCTACGAGCAGTACTTC
>-|TRBV5-1|TRBJ1-5|-
CASSLKAGDQPQHF
TGCGCCAGCAGCTTGAAGGCAGGGGATCAGCCCCAGCATTTT
>-|TRBV5-1|TRBJ2-3|-
CASSLARSTDTQYF
TGCGCCAGCAGCTTGGCCCGGAGCACAGATACGCAGTATTTT
>-|TRBV18|TRBJ2-7|-
CASSPSVTSYEQYF
TGTGCCAGCTCACCGTCAGTCACCTCCTACGAGCAGTACTTC
>-|TRBV29-1|TRBJ1-1|TRBD1
CSVGGTVVFPEAFF
TGCAGCGTGGGTGGGACAGTTGTATTCCCTGAAGCTTTCTTT
>-|TRBV19|TRBJ2-3|TRBD1
CASSPQGRGVRDTQYF
TGTGCCAGTAGTCCACAGGGGCGTGGGGTCAGGGATACGCAGTATTTT
>-|TRBV19|TRBJ2-1|TRBD1
CASSRKGQSFNEQFF
TGTGCCAGTAGTAGAAAGGGACAGTCGTTCAATGAGCAGTTCTTC